This T cell receptor (beta chain) was identified in a study of shared clonotypes between healthy human individuals. Selected positively for CCR7 and CD45RO-negative, naive CD8 cells excluded terminally differentiated effector memory CD45RA+ cells. Only in-frame clones appear in the TCRdb table, and some are missing; sequencing was by immunoSEQ multiplex PCR. Seen here are under 2,000,000 clones, about 94% observed once, and the top ten hold 1.2%. The TCR sequence derives from a man between 18 and 29 years old in good health. Sequenced: naive CD8+ T cells sorted from blood.

The chain's CDR3 is CASSSGHPEQFF. In DNA form, the CDR3 reads TGTGCCAGCAGCTCCGGACACCCTGAGCAGTTCTTC. J is TRBJ2-1 and V is TRBV7-9; maybe TRBD1 (5 bases). The germline V and J ends were trimmed by 4 bases and 9 bases, with 10 bases remaining between them. The CDR3 length is 12 residues. Germline values: CDR1 SEHNR, CDR2 FQNEAQ (reference sequence).